This T cell receptor (beta chain) was observed in a study of T-cell reconstitution after alpha-beta-depleted transplantation in children. General study results and limits: After transplant, at about two months, alpha-beta T cells were reportedly derived from several hundred expanded graft clones. T-cell counts and diversity were attributed mostly to newly produced T cells one year after transplant. At day 60, the high TCRbeta diversity found in some patients originated from recipient T cells and thymic progenitors that had survived.

The TCRbeta library was prepared with unique molecular identifiers. TCRdb reprocessed the PCR reads via MiXCR and lists one record per CDR3 protein. The data show about 110,000 distinct CDR3 sequences, roughly 6.1% seen once. The CDR3 runs to 13 residues. Trimming took 5 bases from V and 7 from J; bases not matched to a gene: 7. The V gene's germline CDR1 is DFQATT and CDR2 SNEGSKA (reference sequence). This clonotype was counted many times. The antigen remains unidentified. The clonotype comes from a male patient aged 2 to 9 who had a stem cell transplant for acute lymphoblastic leukemia, so the T cells may come from the graft donor. The starting material was PBMCs, mostly from graft donor cells, obtained 360 days after TCRalphabeta/CD19-depleted stem cell transplant. The rearrangement joins TRBV20-1 to TRBJ1-4, with 7 bases matching TRBD1. The CDR3 DNA reads as TGCAGTGCTTCAAGGGGGCTAGGTGAAAAACTGTTTTTT. Residues: CSASRGLGEKLFF.